A single sample gave rise to the 27 T cell receptor beta chains below, sequenced in a study of blood T cell repertoires in COVID-19. TCRdb's copy holds only in-frame clones and misses some; the assay was immunoSEQ multiplex PCR. The sample contains 35,000 to 45,000 clones, approximately 79% of which appear only once. Specimen: peripheral blood. Receptors originate from a man between 65 and 85 years old with acute or convalescent COVID-19.

This chain links TRBV9 with TRBJ1-3; D may be TRBD1 (5 bases). V was shortened by 0 bases and J by 2 bases, with 9 bases between the two germline ends. The germline V gene has CDR1 SGDLS and CDR2 YYNGEE. CDR3 size: 15 residues. CDR3 coding DNA: TGTGCCAGCAGCGTAGAAGCGACAGCTGGAAACACCATATATTTT. Translating gives CASSVEATAGNTIYF.

This rearrangement joins TRBV25-1 to TRBJ2-3, with 9 bases matching TRBD2. Germline CDR1 and CDR2: MGHDK and SYGVNS. V lost 6 bases to trimming and J lost 4 bases; unmatched junction nucleotides: 11. There are 16 residues in the CDR3. The CDR3 DNA sequence: TGTGCCAGCAGATCCCTAGGGGCGGGAGGGCCAGATACGCAGTATTTT. This codes for CASRSLGAGGPDTQYF.

The chain has TRBV5-4 and TRBJ1-1, with D perhaps TRBD1 (5 bases). The CDR3 runs 13 residues. Germline-derived CDR1 and CDR2 are SGHNT and YYREEE (reference sequence). V lost 1 base to trimming and J lost 1 base, with 5 bases between them. The CDR3 spells CASSLTGNTEAFF. The CDR3 DNA reads as TGTGCCAGCAGCTTGACAGGGAACACTGAAGCTTTCTTT.

The chain recombines TRBV30 with TRBJ1-5; D uncertain. Germline V gene sequence: CDR1 GTSNPN, CDR2 SVGIG (reference sequence). The CDR3 is made up of 15 amino acids. V gave up 0 bases and J gave up 0 bases, with 9 bases separating them. CDR3 sequence reads: CAWSVTGFSNQPQHF. As DNA, the CDR3 is TGTGCCTGGAGTGTAACGGGGTTTAGCAATCAGCCCCAGCATTTT.

The chain links TRBV28 to TRBJ2-7; tentative D call: TRBD2 (6 bases). The germline V gene encodes CDR1 MDHEN and CDR2 SYDVKM. This CDR3 is built from 15 residues. V lost 4 bases, J lost 6 bases, and 19 bases lay in between. The CDR3 protein is CASSSWTNPSSEQYF. In DNA, the CDR3 is TGTGCCAGCAGTTCCTGGACTAACCCGTCGAGCGAGCAGTACTTC.

The chain employs TRBV21-1 and TRBJ2-1; TRBD2 is the table's D call and was not checked against the DNA. TRBV21-1 is designated a pseudogene. This CDR3 spans 16 amino acids. CDR3 bases: TGTGCCAGCAGCAAGACTAGCGGGAGCTCCTACAATGAGCAGTTCTTC. Translation: CASSKTSGSSYNEQFF.

The V and J genes are TRBV4-2 and TRBJ2-2; 11 nucleotides align to TRBD1. Unmatched junction bases numbered 4, after V lost 3 bases and J lost 4 bases. CDR3 size: 16 residues. CDR1 is LGHNA, CDR2 YNFKEQ, per germline. The CDR3: CASSHRDRGFTGELFF. DNA for the CDR3: TGTGCCAGCAGCCACCGGGACAGGGGGTTCACCGGGGAGCTGTTTTTT.

The rearrangement links TRBV7-2 to TRBJ2-5; tentative D call: TRBD1 (7 bases). This CDR3 has 15 amino acids. In germline, CDR1 is SGHTA, CDR2 FQGNSA. V dropped 3 bases and J dropped 5 bases, with 16 bases sitting between them. This CDR3 is CASSFQGGGGETQYF. CDR3 nucleotide sequence: TGTGCCAGCAGCTTCCAAGGAGGGGGCGGTGAGACCCAGTACTTC.

This clone was seen just once. The chain combines TRBV24-1 with TRBJ2-2; 12 bases are a match to TRBD2. This CDR3 has 17 residues. Trimming at V came to 2 bases and at J to 4 bases, leaving 4 bases not matched to a gene. Germline V CDR1 and CDR2: KGHDR, SFDVKD. The CDR3 nucleotides are TGTGCCACCAGTGATTGGTTGGGACTAGCGGGCACCGGGGAGCTGTTTTTT. Amino acids: CATSDWLGLAGTGELFF.

The chain uses TRBV13 and TRBJ2-7, with 10 bases lining up with TRBD1. V lost 6 bases and J lost 3; bases outside the gene matches: 8. The CDR3 runs to 15 residues. Germline V gene sequence: CDR1 PRHDT, CDR2 FYEKMQ (reference sequence). The CDR3 bases are TGTGCCAGCAGGGGACCGGGACAGGGGAACTACGAGCAGTACTTC. It is translated as CASRGPGQGNYEQYF.

The chain uses TRBV28 and TRBJ1-1; the match to TRBD1 covers 9 bases. This CDR3 is built from 15 residues. The V gene's germline CDR1 is MDHEN and CDR2 SYDVKM. With 4 bases clipped from V and 5 bases from J, the junction kept 8 bases outside the gene matches. CDR3 sequence: CASSYGTGIRTEAFF. CDR3 nucleotides: TGTGCCAGCAGTTATGGGACAGGGATAAGGACTGAAGCTTTCTTT.

The chain carries TRBV24-1 and TRBJ1-2, with TRBD1 as a possible D gene (6 bases). The germline gives CDR1 KGHDR, CDR2 SFDVKD. V lost 5 bases, J lost 7 bases, and 16 bases lay in between. The CDR3 loop spans 14 amino acids. In nucleotides, the CDR3 is TGTGCCACCAGTGCGGGGGGCGTTTCACGTGGCTACACCTTC. This gives the protein CATSAGGVSRGYTF.

The CDR3 sequence is CASSWSRGSGYGYTF. The CDR3, as DNA: TGTGCCAGCAGTTGGTCGCGGGGGTCGGGCTATGGCTACACCTTC. This chain links TRBV27 with TRBJ1-2; a weak D match, TRBD1 (5 bases). Germline values: CDR1 MNHEY, CDR2 SMNVEV (reference sequence). V lost 4 bases to trimming and J lost 4 bases, with 16 bases between them. The length of the CDR3 is 15 residues.

The genes are TRBV7-2 and TRBJ2-7; TRBD2 aligns across 7 bases. Germline V gene sequence: CDR1 SGHTA, CDR2 FQGNSA. The CDR3 covers 13 residues. V lost 5 bases, J lost 7 bases, and 8 bases stayed unmatched. CDR3 protein: CASSPYKRGEQYF. The CDR3, as DNA: TGTGCCAGCAGCCCTTACAAGCGGGGAGAGCAGTACTTC.

This chain uses TRBV29-1 with TRBJ1-5; the D is unclear. Trimming removed 4 bases at V and 0 bases at J, with 7 bases between. Germline-derived CDR1 and CDR2 are SQVTM and ANQGSEA. This CDR3 comprises 13 residues. CDR3 nucleotides: TGCAGCGTTGGGGCGGGTAGCAATCAGCCCCAGCATTTT. Amino acid sequence: CSVGAGSNQPQHF.

This clone was observed once. This chain connects TRBV7-2 to TRBJ2-1; possibly TRBD1 for D (7 bases). CDR3 size: 15 residues. Germline V gene lookup returns CDR1 SGHTA and CDR2 FQGNSA. V shed 5 bases and J shed 4 bases, with 15 bases lying between them. The CDR3 loop is CASSLDREAYNEQFF. CDR3 in DNA: TGTGCCAGCAGCCTTGACAGGGAGGCGTACAATGAGCAGTTCTTC.

The gene calls are TRBV18 and TRBJ1-1; D is perhaps TRBD1 (6 bases). This CDR3 contains 14 residues. Trimming cost V 6 bases and J 6 bases, with 17 bases left between them. CDR1 KGHSH and CDR2 LQKENI come from the germline V gene. For the CDR3, the DNA is TGTGCCAGCTCTACGACAGGCTCCAATGCTGAAGCTTTCTTT. Its protein product is CASSTTGSNAEAFF.

V and J are TRBV9 and TRBJ1-1, with a weak D call TRBD1 (5 bases). Germline V gives CDR1 SGDLS, CDR2 YYNGEE. Between the trimmed V and J ends, which lost 3 bases and 3 bases, there was a span of 12 bases. CDR3 size: 14 residues. DNA of the CDR3: TGTGCCAGCAGCGAAGGAGGGGTCCACACTGAAGCTTTCTTT. Translating it yields CASSEGGVHTEAFF. Filled out from reference TRBV9 and TRBJ1-1, the complete variable domain reads DSGVTQTPKHLITATGQRVTLRCSPRSGDLSVYWYQQSLDQGLQFLIQYYNGEERAKGNILERFSAQQFPDLHSELNLSSLELGDSALYFCASSEGGVHTEAFFGQGTRLTVV.

This clone turned up a few times. This same CDR3 is encoded by further DNA sequences in the sample. The chain combines TRBV6-5 with TRBJ1-2; 11 positions match TRBD1. This CDR3 has 16 residues. Germline CDR1 and CDR2: MNHEY and SVGAGI. With V trimmed by 0 bases and J by 4 bases, 4 bases remained unmatched. In nucleotides, the CDR3 is TGTGCCAGCAGTTACTCCAGGACAGGGGGCGGCTATGGCTACACCTTC. Amino acids: CASSYSRTGGGYGYTF.

J is TRBJ2-4 and V is TRBV28; the D is unclear. CDR1 is MDHEN and CDR2 is SYDVKM in the germline V gene. This CDR3 contains 15 residues. V lost 5 bases and J 0 bases, leaving 11 bases between the germline ends. CDR3 sequence: CASSRQDVAKNIQYF. In nucleotides, the CDR3 is TGTGCCAGCAGTCGCCAGGATGTAGCCAAAAACATTCAGTACTTC.

V is TRBV28 and J is TRBJ1-2; D may be TRBD1 (6 bases). Germline V gene data show CDR1 as MDHEN and CDR2 as SYDVKM. The germline V and J ends were trimmed by 6 bases and 2 bases, with 16 bases remaining between them. The CDR3 totals 15 residues. In DNA form, the CDR3 reads TGTGCCAGCAGCTGGGGGGGGACACCCAACTATGGCTACACCTTC. This gives the protein CASSWGGTPNYGYTF.

This chain uses TRBV12-5 with TRBJ2-1; 11 positions match TRBD2. The CDR3 totals 13 residues. Germline V lookup: CDR1 LGHNT, CDR2 FRNRAP. V trimming: 10 bases; J trimming: 5 bases; junction bases outside the gene matches: 4. The CDR3 protein is CAIGTSGNNEQFF. Here the CDR3 DNA reads TGTGCTATAGGGACTAGCGGTAACAATGAGCAGTTCTTC.

This sequence joins TRBV19 and TRBJ2-7, with a possible D match to TRBD1 (5 bases). The ends were cut back, 5 bases at V and 1 base at J, with 15 bases in the middle. The CDR3 extends over 15 amino acids. Germline-derived CDR1 and CDR2 are LNHDA and SQIVND (reference sequence). Here the CDR3 reads CASSLSGARSYEQYF. Written as DNA, the CDR3 is TGTGCCAGTAGTTTGAGTGGGGCGCGGTCCTACGAGCAGTACTTC.

Judged by abundance, this clone is medium-sized. The chain combines TRBV9 with TRBJ2-1, with TRBD2 identical over 10 bases. This CDR3 is built from 13 residues. Looked up from germline, CDR1 is SGDLS and CDR2 is YYNGEE. Trimming removed 2 bases from V and 7 bases from J; junction bases left unmatched: 0. The CDR3 DNA follows: TGTGCCAGCAGCGTGACTAGCGGGAATGAGCAGTTCTTC. The encoded protein is CASSVTSGNEQFF.

The rearrangement joins TRBV4-1 to TRBJ2-1, with D possibly being TRBD1 (5 bases). The CDR3 is made up of 17 amino acids. Germline values: CDR1 MGHRA, CDR2 YSYEKL. V lost 3 bases and J lost 5, with 20 bases in between. CDR3 DNA sequence: TGCGCCAGCAGCCAGTGGGCTACTAACACAGGCGACAATGAGCAGTTCTTC. It specifies CASSQWATNTGDNEQFF.

This clone was seen more than once but under ten times. V gene TRBV7-9 combines with J gene TRBJ2-3, with TRBD2 identical over 9 bases. This CDR3 is 16 amino acids long. Germline CDR1 and CDR2: SEHNR and FQNEAQ (reference sequence). V shed 1 base, J shed 0 bases, and the junction held 2 bases outside the gene matches. The CDR3 sequence is CASSLGLAGSTDTQYF. The CDR3 DNA is TGTGCCAGCAGCTTAGGGCTAGCGGGGAGCACAGATACGCAGTATTTT. Filled out from reference TRBV7-9 and TRBJ2-3, the complete variable domain reads DTGVSQNPRHKITKRGQNVTFRCDPISEHNRLYWYRQTLGQGPEFLTYFQNEAQLEKSRLLSDRFSAERPKGSFSTLEIQRTEQGDSAMYLCASSLGLAGSTDTQYFGPGTRLTVL.

The chain recombines TRBV7-8 with TRBJ2-7; the D is unclear. CDR3 length: 14 residues. CDR1 and CDR2 from the germline V gene are SGHVS and FQNEAQ. V lost 3 bases to trimming and J lost 2 bases, with 11 bases between them. CDR3 residues: CASSLETSAYEQYF. CDR3 DNA: TGTGCCAGCAGCTTGGAGACTTCCGCCTACGAGCAGTACTTC.